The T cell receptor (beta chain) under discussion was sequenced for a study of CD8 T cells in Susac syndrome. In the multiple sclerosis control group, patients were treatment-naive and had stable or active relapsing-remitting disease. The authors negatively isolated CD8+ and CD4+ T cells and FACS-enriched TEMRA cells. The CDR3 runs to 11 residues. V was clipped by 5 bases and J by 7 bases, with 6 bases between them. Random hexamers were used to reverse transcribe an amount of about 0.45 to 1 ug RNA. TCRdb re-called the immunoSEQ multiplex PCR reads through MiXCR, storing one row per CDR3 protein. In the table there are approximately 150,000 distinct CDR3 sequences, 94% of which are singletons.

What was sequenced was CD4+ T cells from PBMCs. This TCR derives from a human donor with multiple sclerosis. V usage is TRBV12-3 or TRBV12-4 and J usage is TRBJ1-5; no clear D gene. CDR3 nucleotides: TGTGCCAGCAGTCAAGGGCAGCCCCAGCATTTT. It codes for CASSQGQPQHF.